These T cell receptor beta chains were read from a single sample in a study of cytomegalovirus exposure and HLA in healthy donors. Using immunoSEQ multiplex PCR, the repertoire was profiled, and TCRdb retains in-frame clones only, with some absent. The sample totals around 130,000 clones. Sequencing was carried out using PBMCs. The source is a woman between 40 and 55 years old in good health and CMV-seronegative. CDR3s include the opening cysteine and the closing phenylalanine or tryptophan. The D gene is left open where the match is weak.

TGTGCCAGCAGCTACCTAGCGGGCGGTATCAATGAGCAGTTCTTC | CASSYLAGGINEQFF | 15 | TRBJ2-1 | TRBV7-9 | TRBD2
TGTGCCAGCAGCCCAAAACGGGGGGCGGCAGATACGCAGTATTTT | CASSPKRGAADTQYF | 15 | TRBJ2-3 | TRBV7-3 | .
TGCGCCAGCAGTGTGACTAGCGGGGGGGGAGATACGCAGTATTTT | CASSVTSGGGDTQYF | 15 | TRBJ2-3 | TRBV10-2 | TRBD2
TGTGCCAGCAGTGACAGGGGGTTATATGGCTACACCTTC | CASSDRGLYGYTF | 13 | TRBJ1-2 | TRBV25-1 | TRBD1
TGTGCCAGCAGCCCAGAGGGGGCGCCCACCGGGGAGCTGTTTTTT | CASSPEGAPTGELFF | 15 | TRBJ2-2 | TRBV5-6 | TRBD1
TGTGCCAGCAGCTTCAGTGGAGACGGCTACACCTTC | CASSFSGDGYTF | 12 | TRBJ1-2 | TRBV7-8 | .
TGTGCCAGCAGCTTAGCAGGGGGACAGCCCCAGCATTTT | CASSLAGGQPQHF | 13 | TRBJ1-5 | TRBV7-8 | .
TGTGCCAGTTGGGCCGGGACAGGGAGCGCCGTGGGCACCATATATTTT | CASWAGTGSAVGTIYF | 16 | TRBJ1-3 | TRBV28 | TRBD1
TGCGCCAGCAGTCCTACAGGGGGGAGAAATGAAAAACTGTTTTTT | CASSPTGGRNEKLFF | 15 | TRBJ1-4 | TRBV5-1 | TRBD1
TGTGCCAGCAGATCTAACAGGGGTACTTCACCCCTCCACTTT | CASRSNRGTSPLHF | 14 | TRBJ1-6 | TRBV5-4 | TRBD1
TGTGCCAGCAGCTTAGGCGCGACGACGGAGCTAGCCAAAAACATTCAGTACTTC | CASSLGATTELAKNIQYF | 18 | TRBJ2-4 | TRBV7-2 | .
TGTGCCAGCAGCCATAGACAGACGGTAGCTTTCTTT | CASSHRQTVAFF | 12 | TRBJ1-1 | TRBV7-2 | .
TGTGCCAGCAGAAGCGGGGCTGGGGCCAACGTCCTGACTTTC | CASRSGAGANVLTF | 14 | TRBJ2-6 | TRBV5-4 | TRBD2
TGTGCCAGCAGCTCGGGGAACGAGCAGTACTTC | CASSSGNEQYF | 11 | TRBJ2-7 | TRBV5-6 | .
TGTGCCAGCGTGGGAGGACAGGAAAGGGGTCAAGGCTACACCTTC | CASVGGQERGQGYTF | 15 | TRBJ1-2 | TRBV25-1 | TRBD1
TGTGCCAGCAGTTACGACAGGTACAATGAGCAGTTCTTC | CASSYDRYNEQFF | 13 | TRBJ2-1 | TRBV6-6 | .
TGCGCCAGCAACAGGGGGGGGACCGGGGAGCTGTTTTTT | CASNRGGTGELFF | 13 | TRBJ2-2 | TRBV5-1 | .
TGTGCCAGCTCACCGTGGGAGCATTGGAACACTGAAGCTTTCTTT | CASSPWEHWNTEAFF | 15 | TRBJ1-1 | TRBV18 | .
TGTGCCAGCAGTTACTCGAGTTTCGGGGTACAGTACTTC | CASSYSSFGVQYF | 13 | TRBJ2-5 | TRBV6-5 | .
TGTGCCAGCAGTCAGGGACAGGGAAGCTATGGCTACACCTTC | CASSQGQGSYGYTF | 14 | TRBJ1-2 | TRBV28 | TRBD1
TGCGCCAGCAGTCAATCGGGACAGGGGGATGAAAAACTGTTTTTT | CASSQSGQGDEKLFF | 15 | TRBJ1-4 | TRBV23-1 | TRBD1
TGCGCCAGCAGCCAAGACCACTCCGCTAATTCACCCCTCCACTTT | CASSQDHSANSPLHF | 15 | TRBJ1-6 | TRBV4-3 | .
TGTGCCAGCAGCTCTCTTCGCGAAGCATCTAATGAAAAACTGTTTTTT | CASSSLREASNEKLFF | 16 | TRBJ1-4 | TRBV7-9 | .
TGTGCCAGCAGTGCCCGGACTAGCGGGGGAAAAGAGACCCAGTACTTC | CASSARTSGGKETQYF | 16 | TRBJ2-5 | TRBV6-1 | TRBD2
TGTGCCAGCAGCTTCGACAGTTCCTACGAGCAGTACTTC | CASSFDSSYEQYF | 13 | TRBJ2-7 | TRBV7-8 | .
TGTGCCATCAGCCCTGTGGGGGGGGGCGGAAGCAATCAGCCCCAGCATTTT | CAISPVGGGGSNQPQHF | 17 | TRBJ1-5 | TRBV10-3 | .
TGTGCCAGCAGCCCGGAGGCTCTTAGCAATCAGCCCCAGCATTTT | CASSPEALSNQPQHF | 15 | TRBJ1-5 | TRBV2 | .
TGTGCCAGCAGCCCATGGGCTCGGGGGAGCTCCTATAATTCACCCCTCCACTTT | CASSPWARGSSYNSPLHF | 18 | TRBJ1-6 | TRBV5-8 | .
TGTGCCAGCAGCCCGGGACACTACACCGGGGAGCTGTTTTTT | CASSPGHYTGELFF | 14 | TRBJ2-2 | TRBV5-6 | .
TGTGCCAGCAGTGACGGCAGGGGGCAGACCGGGGAGCTGTTTTTT | CASSDGRGQTGELFF | 15 | TRBJ2-2 | TRBV6-4 | TRBD1
TGTGCCAGCAGAGACAGGGGCGTGAACACTGAAGCTTTCTTT | CASRDRGVNTEAFF | 14 | TRBJ1-1 | TRBV6-1 | TRBD1
TGTGCCAGCAGTTTCACAGGGTTTACTTACGAGCAGTACTTC | CASSFTGFTYEQYF | 14 | TRBJ2-7 | TRBV27 | .
TGTGCCAGCCGACTAGCGGGGAGCACCGGGGAGCTGTTTTTT | CASRLAGSTGELFF | 14 | TRBJ2-2 | TRBV2 | TRBD2
TGTGCCAGCAGCCCCGGCCCCCGGGACTATGGCTACACCTTC | CASSPGPRDYGYTF | 14 | TRBJ1-2 | TRBV28 | .
TGTGCTAGCAGCTCCGGGACAGGGAATGAAAAACTGTTTTTT | CASSSGTGNEKLFF | 14 | TRBJ1-4 | TRBV7-7 | TRBD1
TGTGCCAGCAGCTTAGACACGGTATTCCAGCCCCAGCATTTT | CASSLDTVFQPQHF | 14 | TRBJ1-5 | TRBV11-3 | .
TGTGCCAGCAGCACCCGAACCGGGATTAGTGACCCACGCTATGGCTACACCTTC | CASSTRTGISDPRYGYTF | 18 | TRBJ1-2 | TRBV7-2 | .
TGTGCCAGCAGCCCCCTACCCTCCGGGACAACTAACACCGGGGAGCTGTTTTTT | CASSPLPSGTTNTGELFF | 18 | TRBJ2-2 | TRBV7-3 | .
TGTGCCAGCAGCTCCTCGACAGGTTCGGCAACCGGGGAGCTGTTTTTT | CASSSSTGSATGELFF | 16 | TRBJ2-2 | TRBV7-2 | .
TGTGCCAGCAGCTACTGGCGGGGGGCAGGAGAGACCCAGTACTTC | CASSYWRGAGETQYF | 15 | TRBJ2-5 | TRBV7-8 | TRBD2
TGTGCCTGGAGTGCTCGGGACAGAGACCGAACTAATGAAAAACTGTTTTTT | CAWSARDRDRTNEKLFF | 17 | TRBJ1-4 | TRBV30 | TRBD1
TGTGCCAGCAGTGAAGCGCTACGGAGCTATGGCTACACCTTC | CASSEALRSYGYTF | 14 | TRBJ1-2 | TRBV2 | .
TGCAGTGCCCTGTACCAAGAGACCCAGTACTTC | CSALYQETQYF | 11 | TRBJ2-5 | TRBV20-1 | .
TGTGCCAGCAGCCCGGGACAGGGGGCCTTAGGCTACACCTTC | CASSPGQGALGYTF | 14 | TRBJ1-2 | TRBV27 | TRBD1
TGTGCCAGCAGCAAAACCCCCATAGGGGGCAACACTGAAGCTTTCTTT | CASSKTPIGGNTEAFF | 16 | TRBJ1-1 | TRBV21-1 | .
TGTGCCAGCAGTTATGACTCGAGAAACGCGGATGAAAAACTGTTTTTT | CASSYDSRNADEKLFF | 16 | TRBJ1-4 | TRBV6-6 | .
TGTGCCAGCAGCCCCGGACAGGAAGAGACCCAGTACTTC | CASSPGQEETQYF | 13 | TRBJ2-5 | TRBV7-9 | TRBD1
TGTGCCAGCAGCTCGGCAGGGGGGACTAGCGGGACCACAGATACGCAGTATTTT | CASSSAGGTSGTTDTQYF | 18 | TRBJ2-3 | TRBV7-9 | TRBD2
TGTGCCAGCAGCTGGGACACGAACACTGAAGCTTTCTTT | CASSWDTNTEAFF | 13 | TRBJ1-1 | TRBV7-6 | .
TGTGCCAGCAGTGACTCGAAGACAGGGCACACAGATACGCAGTATTTT | CASSDSKTGHTDTQYF | 16 | TRBJ2-3 | TRBV6-4 | TRBD1
TGTGCCAGCAGTCCCCCCGACAGGGGGCGTGGGAAGCCTGAAGCTTTCTTT | CASSPPDRGRGKPEAFF | 17 | TRBJ1-1 | TRBV28 | TRBD1